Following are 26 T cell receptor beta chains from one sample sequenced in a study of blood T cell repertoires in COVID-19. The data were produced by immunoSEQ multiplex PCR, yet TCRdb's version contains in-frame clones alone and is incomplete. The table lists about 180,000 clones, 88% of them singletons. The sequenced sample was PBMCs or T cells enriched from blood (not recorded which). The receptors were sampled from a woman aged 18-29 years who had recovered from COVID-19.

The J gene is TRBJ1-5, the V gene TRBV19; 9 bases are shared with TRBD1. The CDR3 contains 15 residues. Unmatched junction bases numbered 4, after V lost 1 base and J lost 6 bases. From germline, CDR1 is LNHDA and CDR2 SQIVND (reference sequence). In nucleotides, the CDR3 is TGTGCCAGTAGTATAGGGGGACAGGGAGGTCAGCCCCAGCATTTT. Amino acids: CASSIGGQGGQPQHF.

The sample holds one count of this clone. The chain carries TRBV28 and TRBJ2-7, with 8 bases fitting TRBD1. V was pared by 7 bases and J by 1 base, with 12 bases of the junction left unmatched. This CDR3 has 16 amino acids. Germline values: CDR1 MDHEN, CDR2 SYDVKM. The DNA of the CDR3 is TGTGCCAGCAATCGGTCAGGGGGCGAGAGGTCCTACGAGCAGTACTTC. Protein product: CASNRSGGERSYEQYF.

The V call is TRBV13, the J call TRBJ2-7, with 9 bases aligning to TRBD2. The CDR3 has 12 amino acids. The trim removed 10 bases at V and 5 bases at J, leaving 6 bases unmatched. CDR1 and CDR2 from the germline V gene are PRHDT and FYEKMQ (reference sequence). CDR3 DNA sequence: TGTGCCACCCAGGCGGGAGGGAACGAGCAGTACTTC. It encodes CATQAGGNEQYF.

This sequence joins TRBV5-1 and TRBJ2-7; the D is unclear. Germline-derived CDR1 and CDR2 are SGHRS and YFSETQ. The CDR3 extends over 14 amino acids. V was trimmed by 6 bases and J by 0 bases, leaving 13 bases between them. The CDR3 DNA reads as TGCGCCAGCAACCCCACTTCGAGCTCCTACGAGCAGTACTTC. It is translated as CASNPTSSSYEQYF.

DNA for the CDR3: TGCGCCAGCAAGCCGGGACAGGGGTGGAGGGAAGCTTTCTTT. As protein: CASKPGQGWREAFF. V is TRBV5-1 and J is TRBJ1-1; TRBD1 aligns across 10 bases. Germline V gives CDR1 SGHRS, CDR2 YFSETQ. This CDR3 has 14 residues. With 6 bases clipped from V and 8 bases from J, the junction kept 10 bases outside the gene matches.

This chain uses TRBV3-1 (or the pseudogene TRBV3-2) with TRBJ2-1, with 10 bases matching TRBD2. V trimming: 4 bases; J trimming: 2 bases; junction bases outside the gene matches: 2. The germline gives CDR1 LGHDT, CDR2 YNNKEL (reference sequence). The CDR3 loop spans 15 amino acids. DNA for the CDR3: TGTGCCAGCAGCCTCAGCGGGGGGGCCTACAATGAGCAGTTCTTC. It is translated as CASSLSGGAYNEQFF.

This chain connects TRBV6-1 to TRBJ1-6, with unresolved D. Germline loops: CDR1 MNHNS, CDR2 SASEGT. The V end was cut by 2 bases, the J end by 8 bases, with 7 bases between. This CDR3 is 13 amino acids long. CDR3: CASSELGDSPLHF. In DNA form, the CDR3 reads TGTGCCAGCAGTGAATTGGGAGATTCACCCCTCCACTTT.

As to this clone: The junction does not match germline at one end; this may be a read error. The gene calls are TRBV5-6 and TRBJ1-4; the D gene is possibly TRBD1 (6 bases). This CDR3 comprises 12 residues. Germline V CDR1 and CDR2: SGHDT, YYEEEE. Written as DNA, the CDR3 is TGTGCCAGCAGCTTGACCGGGGAAGACAGGACTTTT. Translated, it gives CASSLTGEDRTF.

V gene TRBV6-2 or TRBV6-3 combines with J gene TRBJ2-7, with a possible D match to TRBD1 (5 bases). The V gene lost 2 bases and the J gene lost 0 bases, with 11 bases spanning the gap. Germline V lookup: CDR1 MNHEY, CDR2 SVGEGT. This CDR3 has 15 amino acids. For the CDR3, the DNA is TGTGCCAGCAGTTACGGGCAGGGATACTCCTACGAGCAGTACTTC. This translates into CASSYGQGYSYEQYF.

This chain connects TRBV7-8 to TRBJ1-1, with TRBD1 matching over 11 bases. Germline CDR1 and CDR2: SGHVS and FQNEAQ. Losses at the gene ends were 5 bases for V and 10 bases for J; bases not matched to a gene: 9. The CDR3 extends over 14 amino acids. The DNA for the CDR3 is TGTGCCAGCAGCCCGGGCTCGGACAGGGGGCGAGCTTTCTTT. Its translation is CASSPGSDRGRAFF.

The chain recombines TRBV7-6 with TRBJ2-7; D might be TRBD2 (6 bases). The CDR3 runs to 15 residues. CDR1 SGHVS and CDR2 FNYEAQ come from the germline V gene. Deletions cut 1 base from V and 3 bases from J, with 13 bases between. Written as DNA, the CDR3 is TGTGCCAGCAGCTTAGAGCCCACGGAGGGCTACGAGCAGTACTTC. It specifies CASSLEPTEGYEQYF.

The chain's CDR3 is CSVGRTMELKETQYF. The CDR3 DNA reads as TGCAGCGTTGGAAGGACTATGGAACTTAAAGAGACCCAGTACTTC. This rearrangement joins TRBV29-1 to TRBJ2-5, with a possible D match to TRBD2 (6 bases). Trimming took off 4 bases at V and 3 bases at J, with 18 bases between the two ends. The length of the CDR3 is 15 residues. Per the germline V gene, CDR1 is SQVTM and CDR2 is ANQGSEA.

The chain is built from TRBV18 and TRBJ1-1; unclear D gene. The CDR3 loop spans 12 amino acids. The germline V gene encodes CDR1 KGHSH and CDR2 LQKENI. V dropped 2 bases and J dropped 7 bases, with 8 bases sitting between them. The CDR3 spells CASSPAGSEAFF. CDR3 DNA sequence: TGTGCCAGCTCACCAGCCGGGAGTGAAGCTTTCTTT.

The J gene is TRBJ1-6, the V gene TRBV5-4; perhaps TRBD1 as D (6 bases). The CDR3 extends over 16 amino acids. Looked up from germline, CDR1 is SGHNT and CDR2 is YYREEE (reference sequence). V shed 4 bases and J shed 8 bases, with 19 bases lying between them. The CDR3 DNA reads TGTGCCAGCAGCCGCCTGCGGACAGAGTCAGATTCACCCCTCCACTTT. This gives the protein CASSRLRTESDSPLHF.

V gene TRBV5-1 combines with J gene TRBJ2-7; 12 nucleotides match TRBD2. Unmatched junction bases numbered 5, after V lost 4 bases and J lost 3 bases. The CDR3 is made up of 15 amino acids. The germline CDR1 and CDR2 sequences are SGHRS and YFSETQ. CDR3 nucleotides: TGCGCCAGCAGCCAGCAGACTAGCGGGAGCTACGAGCAGTACTTC. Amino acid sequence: CASSQQTSGSYEQYF.

CDR3 protein: CASSQDSGGMGEKLFF. CDR3 in DNA: TGCGCCAGCAGCCAAGACTCGGGGGGAATGGGTGAAAAACTGTTTTTT. The gene calls are TRBV4-3 and TRBJ1-4; perhaps TRBD1 as D (5 bases). The germline CDR1 and CDR2 sequences are LGHNA and YSLEER. The CDR3 is 16 amino acids. The V end was cut by 0 bases, the J end by 7 bases, with 15 bases between.

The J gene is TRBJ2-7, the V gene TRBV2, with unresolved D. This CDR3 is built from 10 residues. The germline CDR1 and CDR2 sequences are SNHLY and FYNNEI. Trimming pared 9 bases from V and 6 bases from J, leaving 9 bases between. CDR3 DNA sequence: TGTGCCAGTTCCACTCTCGAGCAGTACTTC. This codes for CASSTLEQYF.

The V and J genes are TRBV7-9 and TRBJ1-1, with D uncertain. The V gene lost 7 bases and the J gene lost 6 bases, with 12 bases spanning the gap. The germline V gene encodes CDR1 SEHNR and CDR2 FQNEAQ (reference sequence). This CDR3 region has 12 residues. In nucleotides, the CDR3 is TGTGCCAGCAACACGTTGAGGGCTGAAGCTTTCTTT. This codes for CASNTLRAEAFF. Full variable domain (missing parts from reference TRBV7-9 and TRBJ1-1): DTGVSQNPRHKITKRGQNVTFRCDPISEHNRLYWYRQTLGQGPEFLTYFQNEAQLEKSRLLSDRFSAERPKGSFSTLEIQRTEQGDSAMYLCASNTLRAEAFFGQGTRLTVV.

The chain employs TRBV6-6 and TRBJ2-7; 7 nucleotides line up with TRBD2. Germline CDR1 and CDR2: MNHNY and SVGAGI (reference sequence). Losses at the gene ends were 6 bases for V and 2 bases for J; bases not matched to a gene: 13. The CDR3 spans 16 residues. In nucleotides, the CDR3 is TGTGCCAGCAGGGCCCTTGGGGGGGGACGAGCCTACGAGCAGTACTTC. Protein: CASRALGGGRAYEQYF.

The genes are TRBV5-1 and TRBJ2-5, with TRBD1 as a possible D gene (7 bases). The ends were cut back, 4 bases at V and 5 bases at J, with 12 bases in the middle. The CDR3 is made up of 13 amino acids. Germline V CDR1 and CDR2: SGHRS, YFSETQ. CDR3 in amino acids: CASSAGQRETQYF. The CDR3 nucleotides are TGCGCCAGCAGCGCGGGACAGAGGGAGACCCAGTACTTC.

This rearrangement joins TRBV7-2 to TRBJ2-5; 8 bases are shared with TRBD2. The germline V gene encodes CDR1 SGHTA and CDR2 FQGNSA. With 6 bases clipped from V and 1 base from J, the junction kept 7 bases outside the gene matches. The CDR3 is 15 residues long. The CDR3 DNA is TGTGCCAGCAGGCCCGAAACTAGCGGCCAAGAGACCCAGTACTTC. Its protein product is CASRPETSGQETQYF.

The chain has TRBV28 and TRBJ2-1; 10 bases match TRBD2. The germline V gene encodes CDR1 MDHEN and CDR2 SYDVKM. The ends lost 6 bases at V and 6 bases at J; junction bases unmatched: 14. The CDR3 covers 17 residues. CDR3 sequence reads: CASSTLSGGAFFNEQFF. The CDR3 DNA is TGTGCCAGCAGCACTCTAAGCGGGGGGGCTTTCTTCAATGAGCAGTTCTTC.

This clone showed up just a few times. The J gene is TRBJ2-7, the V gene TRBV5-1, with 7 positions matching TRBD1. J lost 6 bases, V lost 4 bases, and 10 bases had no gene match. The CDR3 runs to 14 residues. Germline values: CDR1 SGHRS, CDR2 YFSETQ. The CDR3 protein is CASSPRTGKSEQYF. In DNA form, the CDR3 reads TGCGCCAGCAGCCCGCGGACAGGAAAGAGCGAGCAGTACTTC. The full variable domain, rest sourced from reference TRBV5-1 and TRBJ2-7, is KAGVTQTPRYLIKTRGQQVTLSCSPISGHRSVSWYQQTPGQGLQFLFEYFSETQRNKGNFPGRFSGRQFSNSRSEMNVSTLELGDSALYLCASSPRTGKSEQYFGPGTRLTVT.

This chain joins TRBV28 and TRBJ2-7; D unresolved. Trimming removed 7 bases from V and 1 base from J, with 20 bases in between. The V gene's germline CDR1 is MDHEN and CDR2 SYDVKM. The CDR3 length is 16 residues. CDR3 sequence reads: CASTNKQVSRSYEQYF. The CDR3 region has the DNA TGTGCCAGCACGAACAAGCAGGTGTCCCGATCCTACGAGCAGTACTTC.

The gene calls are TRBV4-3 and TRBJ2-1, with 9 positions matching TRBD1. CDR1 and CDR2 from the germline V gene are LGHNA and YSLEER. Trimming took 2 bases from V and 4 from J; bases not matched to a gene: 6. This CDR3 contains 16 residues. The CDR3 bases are TGCGCCAGCAGCCAACTACAGGGGGCGGGATACAATGAGCAGTTCTTC. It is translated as CASSQLQGAGYNEQFF.

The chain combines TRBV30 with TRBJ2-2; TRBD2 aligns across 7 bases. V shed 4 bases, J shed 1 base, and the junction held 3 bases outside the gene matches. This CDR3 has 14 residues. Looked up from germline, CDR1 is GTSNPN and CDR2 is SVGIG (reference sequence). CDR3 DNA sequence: TGTGCCTGGACTCGCGGGAGGAACACCGGGGAGCTGTTTTTT. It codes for CAWTRGRNTGELFF.